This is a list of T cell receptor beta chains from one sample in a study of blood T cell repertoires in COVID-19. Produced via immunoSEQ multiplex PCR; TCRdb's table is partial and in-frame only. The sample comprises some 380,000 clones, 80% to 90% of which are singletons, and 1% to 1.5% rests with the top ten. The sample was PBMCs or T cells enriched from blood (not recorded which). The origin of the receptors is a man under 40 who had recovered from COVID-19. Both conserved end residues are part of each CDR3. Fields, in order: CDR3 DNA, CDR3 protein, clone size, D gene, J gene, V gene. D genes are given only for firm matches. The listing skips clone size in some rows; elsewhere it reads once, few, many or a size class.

DNA: TGTGCCTGGAGCACCTCCCAGGGAGGCACTGAAGCTTTCTTT
CDR3: CAWSTSQGGTEAFF
size: .
D: .
J: TRBJ1-1
V: TRBV30

DNA: TGTGCCAGCAGTCCGGAGCTGAACACTGAAGCTTTCTTT
CDR3: CASSPELNTEAFF
size: .
D: .
J: TRBJ1-1
V: TRBV27

DNA: TGTGCCAGCAGCAAGACCCTCGCAGGGTACAATCAGCCCCAGCATTTT
CDR3: CASSKTLAGYNQPQHF
size: .
D: .
J: TRBJ1-5
V: TRBV7-9

DNA: TGTGCCAGCACCTCGGGACAGGGTCCCTCACCCCTCCACTTT
CDR3: CASTSGQGPSPLHF
size: once
D: TRBD1
J: TRBJ1-6
V: TRBV7-6

DNA: TGTGCCAGCCGGAAGCAGGGGGGAGAGACCCAGTACTTC
CDR3: CASRKQGGETQYF
size: .
D: .
J: TRBJ2-5
V: TRBV5-6

DNA: TGTGCCAGTAGTCGGGGGGCCGATAATTCACCCCTCCACTTT
CDR3: CASSRGADNSPLHF
size: .
D: .
J: TRBJ1-6
V: TRBV19

DNA: TGTGCCAGCAGAAGTGAGGGGGCACCCGAAGAGACCCAGTACTTC
CDR3: CASRSEGAPEETQYF
size: .
D: TRBD1
J: TRBJ2-5
V: TRBV6-5

DNA: TGTGCCAGCAGCTTGGACGGTGCGTTTGGCTACACCTTC
CDR3: CASSLDGAFGYTF
size: .
D: .
J: TRBJ1-2
V: TRBV5-4

DNA: TGTGCCAGCAGCCCCGTAGCGGGGGGGGCAGATACGCAGTATTTT
CDR3: CASSPVAGGADTQYF
size: few
D: TRBD2
J: TRBJ2-3
V: TRBV7-6

DNA: TGTGCCAGCAGCGCAAGAAAAGGGACAGAGAACACCGGGGAGCTGTTTTTT
CDR3: CASSARKGTENTGELFF
size: .
D: TRBD1
J: TRBJ2-2
V: TRBV9

DNA: TGTGCCAGCAGTGAAAAGCGGGGGGGCTACAATGAGCAGTTCTTC
CDR3: CASSEKRGGYNEQFF
size: .
D: TRBD2
J: TRBJ2-1
V: TRBV6-4

DNA: TGCGCCAGCAGCCAAGACCAGGGAAGGGGCTACACCTTC
CDR3: CASSQDQGRGYTF
size: .
D: .
J: TRBJ1-2
V: TRBV4-3

DNA: TGTGCCAGCAGTCCGGGGGCTGAAGCTTTCTTT
CDR3: CASSPGAEAFF
size: few
D: .
J: TRBJ1-1
V: TRBV3-1/TRBV3-2

DNA: TGTGCCAGCAGCCTACAAGAGACCCAGTACTTC
CDR3: CASSLQETQYF
size: .
D: .
J: TRBJ2-5
V: TRBV3-1/TRBV3-2

DNA: TGTGCCAGCAGCCCTAATGACAATGAGCAGTTCTTC
CDR3: CASSPNDNEQFF
size: .
D: .
J: TRBJ2-1
V: TRBV9

DNA: TGTGCTAGTGGCGTCGGACAGGGGGGCGAGCAGTACTTC
CDR3: CASGVGQGGEQYF
size: .
D: TRBD1
J: TRBJ2-7
V: TRBV12-5

DNA: TGTGCCAGCAGTTTTAGGGGGTGGGACACTGAAGCTTTCTTT
CDR3: CASSFRGWDTEAFF
size: .
D: .
J: TRBJ1-1
V: TRBV27

DNA: TGTGCCATCAGTGAGGGAGGCTTGAACACTGAAGCTTTCTTT
CDR3: CAISEGGLNTEAFF
size: once
D: .
J: TRBJ1-1
V: TRBV10-3

DNA: TGTGCCAGCTCACCGTCCGGAACAGACAATTCACCCCTCCACTTT
CDR3: CASSPSGTDNSPLHF
size: .
D: .
J: TRBJ1-6
V: TRBV18

DNA: TGTGCCAGCAGTTCCACAGGGAACACTGAAGCTTTCTTT
CDR3: CASSSTGNTEAFF
size: .
D: .
J: TRBJ1-1
V: TRBV11-2

DNA: TGTGCCACCAGCACCCAGTCGGGGGGCCGCCTGAGAGGTACGCAGTATTTT
CDR3: CATSTQSGGRLRGTQYF
size: .
D: .
J: TRBJ2-3
V: TRBV15

DNA: TGTGCCAGCAGCGTGACTGTGGGAAACACCATATATTTT
CDR3: CASSVTVGNTIYF
size: .
D: .
J: TRBJ1-3
V: TRBV9

DNA: TGTGCCAGTAGTTCAACAGGGACGAATGAAAAACTGTTTTTT
CDR3: CASSSTGTNEKLFF
size: .
D: .
J: TRBJ1-4
V: TRBV19

DNA: TGTGCCAGCAGCCTAATGCGGCCAGGGGGCGGCGAGCAGTACTTC
CDR3: CASSLMRPGGGEQYF
size: .
D: TRBD1
J: TRBJ2-7
V: TRBV14

DNA: TGTGCCAGTAGTATTTCGGCGGACTATGGCTACACCTTC
CDR3: CASSISADYGYTF
size: .
D: .
J: TRBJ1-2
V: TRBV19

DNA: TGTGCCAGCAGTTCCGTTGAGGACAATCAGCCCCAGCATTTT
CDR3: CASSSVEDNQPQHF
size: .
D: .
J: TRBJ1-5
V: TRBV6-2/TRBV6-3

DNA: TGCAGTGCTAGTCCTTCCTCGGGGACAGATACGCAGTATTTT
CDR3: CSASPSSGTDTQYF
size: .
D: .
J: TRBJ2-3
V: TRBV20-1

DNA: TGTGCCAGCTCGAGCGGGGGAGGCTCTGGAAACACCATATATTTT
CDR3: CASSSGGGSGNTIYF
size: .
D: .
J: TRBJ1-3
V: TRBV18

DNA: TGTGCCAGCAGCCCCCCACCCCGGGCTGAAGCTTTCTTT
CDR3: CASSPPPRAEAFF
size: .
D: .
J: TRBJ1-1
V: TRBV7-2

DNA: TGTGCCAGCAGCTTAGCGGGCCGATACTCCACCGGGGAGCTGTTTTTT
CDR3: CASSLAGRYSTGELFF
size: few
D: .
J: TRBJ2-2
V: TRBV7-6

DNA: TGCGCCAGCAGCTCGGTGGAGGGGTTTGCTAACTATGGCTACACCTTC
CDR3: CASSSVEGFANYGYTF
size: .
D: .
J: TRBJ1-2
V: TRBV5-1

DNA: TGTGCCAGCTTTCGGGACAGCACTGAAGCTTTCTTT
CDR3: CASFRDSTEAFF
size: .
D: TRBD1
J: TRBJ1-1
V: TRBV27

DNA: TGTGCCAGCACCTTAATGGAGGGACCTTACAACGAGCAGTACTTC
CDR3: CASTLMEGPYNEQYF
size: .
D: .
J: TRBJ2-7
V: TRBV7-9

DNA: TGCGCCAGCAGTCAAAAGGGCCCCTGGGACAGGAATCAGCCCCAGCATTTT
CDR3: CASSQKGPWDRNQPQHF
size: .
D: TRBD1
J: TRBJ1-5
V: TRBV23-1

DNA: TGTGCCAGCAGCTCTCCTCTATCGAGCTCCTATAATTCACCCCTCCACTTT
CDR3: CASSSPLSSSYNSPLHF
size: .
D: .
J: TRBJ1-6
V: TRBV5-6

DNA: TGTGCCAGCAGCCGCCAATGGACTAGCGGGGGGGTGGATGAGCAGTTCTTC
CDR3: CASSRQWTSGGVDEQFF
size: once
D: TRBD2
J: TRBJ2-1
V: TRBV7-2

DNA: TGTGCCAGCAGTTTTGGGCAGGGTGATGGCTACACCTTC
CDR3: CASSFGQGDGYTF
size: .
D: .
J: TRBJ1-2
V: TRBV12-3/TRBV12-4

DNA: TGTGCCAGCAGTTACGAAGCAAACTACGAGCAGTACTTC
CDR3: CASSYEANYEQYF
size: .
D: .
J: TRBJ2-7
V: TRBV6-2/TRBV6-3

DNA: TGTGCCAGCTCACCACGGGATGGGGGGGCTGCAGCTTTCTTT
CDR3: CASSPRDGGAAAFF
size: .
D: .
J: TRBJ1-1
V: TRBV18

DNA: TGTGCCAGCAGTTTACGGGAAAGTCCCTATCTGAACACCGGGGAGCTGTTTTTT
CDR3: CASSLRESPYLNTGELFF
size: .
D: .
J: TRBJ2-2
V: TRBV27

DNA: TGTGCCAGCAGTCCGAAACAGGGTAGTGGCTACACCTTC
CDR3: CASSPKQGSGYTF
size: .
D: .
J: TRBJ1-2
V: TRBV27

DNA: TGTGCCACCAGCCGGACAGCCTACGAGCAGTACTTC
CDR3: CATSRTAYEQYF
size: once
D: .
J: TRBJ2-7
V: TRBV2

DNA: TGTGCCAGCAGTTCTGACAGGGTAGTCACTGAAGCTTTCTTT
CDR3: CASSSDRVVTEAFF
size: .
D: TRBD1
J: TRBJ1-1
V: TRBV6-2/TRBV6-3

DNA: TGTGCCAGCAACGGGAAAACCGGGGAGCTGTTTTTT
CDR3: CASNGKTGELFF
size: .
D: .
J: TRBJ2-2
V: TRBV6-5

DNA: TGTGCCAGCAGCCTAGCCCGGGACAGGGGCCGACATGGCTACACCTTC
CDR3: CASSLARDRGRHGYTF
size: .
D: TRBD1
J: TRBJ1-2
V: TRBV5-8

DNA: TGTGCCAGCAGTTATCAGGGCCGCGGTGAAAAACTGTTTTTT
CDR3: CASSYQGRGEKLFF
size: .
D: .
J: TRBJ1-4
V: TRBV6-5

DNA: TGTGCCAGCAGCGTATCACAGATGAGCTACACCTTC
CDR3: CASSVSQMSYTF
size: .
D: .
J: TRBJ1-2
V: TRBV9

DNA: TGTGCCAGCAGACCTAGGACTGAAGCTTTCTTT
CDR3: CASRPRTEAFF
size: .
D: .
J: TRBJ1-1
V: TRBV11-1